The T cell receptor (beta chain) under discussion was sequenced for a study of technical replicates of blood from several donors. V lost 2 bases to trimming and J lost 8 bases, with 15 bases between them. CDR3 length: 14 amino acids. From germline, CDR1 is ENHRY and CDR2 SYGVKD. The sample holds one count of this clone. The table came from immunoSEQ multiplex PCR; TCRdb's copy has only in-frame clones and leaves some out. Here the sample spans about 72,000 clones, 92% being singletons. The chain has TRBV10-3 and TRBJ1-1, with D possibly being TRBD1 (6 bases). This receptor was identified in a human donor in good health. Sequencing used T cells isolated from PBMCs. The CDR3 DNA sequence: TGTGCCATCAGTGAGGTGGTAGGGGGTGAGGAAGCTTTCTTT. This gives the protein CAISEVVGGEEAFF.